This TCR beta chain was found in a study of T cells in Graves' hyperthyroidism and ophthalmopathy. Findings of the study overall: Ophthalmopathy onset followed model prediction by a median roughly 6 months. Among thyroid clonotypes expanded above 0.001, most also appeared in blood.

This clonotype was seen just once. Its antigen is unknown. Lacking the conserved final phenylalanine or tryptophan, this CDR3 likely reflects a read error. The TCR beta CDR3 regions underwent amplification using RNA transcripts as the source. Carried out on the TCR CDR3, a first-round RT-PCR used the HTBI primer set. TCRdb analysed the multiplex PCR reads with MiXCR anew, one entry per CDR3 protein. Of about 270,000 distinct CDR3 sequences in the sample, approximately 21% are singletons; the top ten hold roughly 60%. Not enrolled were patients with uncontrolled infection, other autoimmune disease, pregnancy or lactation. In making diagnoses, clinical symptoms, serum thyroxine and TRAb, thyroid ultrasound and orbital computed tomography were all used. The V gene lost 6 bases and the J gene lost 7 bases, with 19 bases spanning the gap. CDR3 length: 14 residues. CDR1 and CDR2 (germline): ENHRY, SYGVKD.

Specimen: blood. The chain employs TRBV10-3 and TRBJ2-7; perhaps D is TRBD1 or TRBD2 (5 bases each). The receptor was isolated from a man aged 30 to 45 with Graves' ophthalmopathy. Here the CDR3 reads CAIRSGTDLGEQYL. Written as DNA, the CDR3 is TGTGCCATCAGATCTGGGACCGACTTGGGGGAGCAGTACCTC.